This T cell receptor beta chain derives from a study of blood T cell repertoires in COVID-19. Study-wide context: Sample material is recorded as cDNA or gDNA derived from T cells, B-cell-depleted T cells, or PBMCs.

The CDR3 is made up of 16 amino acids. Germline-derived CDR1 and CDR2 are SEHNR and FQNEAQ (reference sequence). V was pared by 4 bases and J by 4 bases, with 11 bases of the junction left unmatched. Per the original data handling: Quantification of nucleated cells was approximated via reference gene primer amplification. Clones were sequenced by immunoSEQ multiplex PCR, and TCRdb holds only the in-frame ones, with some missing. V, J and clone size are taken as reported in that table, and D and trimming were inferred from the DNA itself. The sample has 70,000 to 100,000 clones; roughly 72% are singletons.

Source material: peripheral blood. The receptor was derived from a woman aged 60 to 75 in a cohort sampled during active or convalescent COVID-19. The chain links TRBV7-9 to TRBJ2-5; 8 bases line up with TRBD1. CDR3 residues: CASSSRTGYGGETQYF. CDR3 DNA sequence: TGTGCCAGCAGCTCCCGGACAGGGTATGGTGGAGAGACCCAGTACTTC.